This TCR beta chain was sequenced for a study of blood T cells in healthy people across ages. Next came a second PCR, run for roughly 6 to 11 cycles, which used a sample-barcoded 5' primer along with a J-beta primer mix. Every single cDNA molecule received a tag from a template-switch adaptor with 12 random nucleotides. TCRdb ran MiXCR on the 5' RACE reads and lists one entry per CDR3 protein. Among hundreds of thousands of distinct CDR3 sequences listed, 40% to 45% were seen once. The V end lost 5 bases, the J end lost 9 bases, and 15 bases lay between the germline ends. The CDR3 is made up of 13 amino acids. Looked up from germline, CDR1 is SGHAT and CDR2 is FQNNGV.

The sequenced sample consisted of blood. This sequence was found in a man older than 75 in good health. The J gene is TRBJ2-3, the V gene TRBV11-2, with no clear D. CDR3 nucleotide sequence: TGTGCCAGCAGCCGATCACGTGGCGACACGCAGTATTTT. Encoded protein: CASSRSRGDTQYF.